Listed below are T cell receptor beta chains from one sample, sequenced in a study of T-cell memory formation after mild COVID-19. TCRdb used MiXCR to reprocess the 5' RACE reads, holding one entry per CDR3 protein. The sample holds 120,000 or so distinct CDR3 sequences, approximately 5.9% seen once. The specimen was PBMCs or a T cell subset sorted from them (not recorded which). All receptors derive from an adult woman who had mild COVID-19 (a few samples of this study predate the infection). Cell type and time point are not known. Both conserved end residues are part of each CDR3. Each record gives: D gene, V gene, J gene, clone size, CDR3 protein, CDR3 DNA. The D gene is left open where the match is weak. A row's size may be missing; if present it is once, few, many or a size class.

>TRBD2|TRBV12-3/TRBV12-4|TRBJ2-3|.
CASSLRKGLAGTDTQYF
TGTGCCAGCAGTTTGAGAAAAGGACTAGCGGGCACAGATACGCAGTATTTT
>.|TRBV20-1|TRBJ2-5|few
CSAVDIPGETQYF
TGCAGTGCTGTGGACATCCCGGGGGAGACCCAGTACTTC
>.|TRBV4-3|TRBJ2-6|few
CASSQDKGVGANVLTF
TGCGCCAGCAGCCAAGATAAGGGAGTTGGGGCCAACGTCCTGACTTTC
>.|TRBV7-9|TRBJ1-2|few
CASTRTEFGYTF
TGTGCCAGCACCCGGACAGAGTTCGGCTACACCTTC
>TRBD2|TRBV15|TRBJ2-3|.
CATSRDRASGPDTQYF
TGTGCCACCAGCAGAGATCGGGCTAGCGGACCAGATACGCAGTATTTT
>TRBD2|TRBV29-1|TRBJ2-2|many
CSVGIAGGPGGELFF
TGCAGCGTTGGGATAGCGGGAGGGCCAGGCGGGGAGCTGTTTTTT
>.|TRBV29-1|TRBJ1-1|.
CSVGNSEAFF
TGCAGCGTTGGAAACAGTGAAGCTTTCTTT
>.|TRBV29-1|TRBJ1-1|many
CSAPLVGGNTEAFF
TGCAGCGCACCCCTTGTGGGGGGTAACACTGAAGCTTTCTTT
>.|TRBV7-3|TRBJ1-1|.
CASSLMGLIIRNTEAFF
TGTGCCAGCAGCTTAATGGGGCTGATTATTAGAAACACTGAAGCTTTCTTT
>.|TRBV6-1|TRBJ1-1|few
CASSESWDTEAFF
TGTGCCAGCAGTGAATCATGGGACACTGAAGCTTTCTTT
>.|TRBV29-1|TRBJ2-3|many
CSVVGGSITDTQYF
TGCAGCGTTGTGGGGGGATCGATTACAGATACGCAGTATTTT
>.|TRBV12-3/TRBV12-4|TRBJ2-5|many
CASSFKQTQYF
TGTGCCAGCAGTTTTAAGCAGACCCAGTACTTC
>TRBD2|TRBV12-3/TRBV12-4|TRBJ2-1|.
CASSPLRGVGNEQFF
TGTGCCAGCAGTCCCTTGCGGGGGGTCGGCAATGAGCAGTTCTTC
>.|TRBV6-1|TRBJ2-4|.
CASSERQLLAKNIQYF
TGTGCCAGCAGTGAACGGCAGTTATTAGCCAAAAACATTCAGTACTTC
>.|TRBV5-1|TRBJ2-2|many
CASSLGRTGELFF
TGCGCCAGCAGCTTGGGACGCACCGGGGAGCTGTTTTTT
>.|TRBV4-2|TRBJ2-4|.
CASSQDWKGNIQYF
TGTGCCAGCAGCCAAGATTGGAAGGGTAACATTCAGTACTTC
>.|TRBV3-1|TRBJ2-1|few
CASSQDRYNEQFF
TGTGCCAGCAGCCAAGACCGGTACAATGAGCAGTTCTTC
>.|TRBV4-3|TRBJ1-1|few
CASSQEGWRENTEAFF
TGCGCCAGCAGCCAAGAAGGATGGCGGGAGAACACTGAAGCTTTCTTT
>TRBD2|TRBV18|TRBJ2-1|few
CASSPRPSGGIYNEQFF
TGTGCCAGCTCACCAAGGCCTAGCGGGGGGATATACAATGAGCAGTTCTTC
>.|TRBV20-1|TRBJ1-6|.
CSAPTGHGSNSPLHF
TGCAGTGCGCCTACAGGGCACGGAAGTAATTCACCCCTCCACTTT
>TRBD2|TRBV5-4|TRBJ2-5|.
CASSLPLAGAGTQYF
TGTGCCAGCAGCTTACCCCTAGCGGGGGCTGGGACCCAGTACTTC
>.|TRBV3-1|TRBJ2-5|.
CASSLGPFFQETQYF
TGTGCCAGCAGCCTCGGACCGTTCTTCCAAGAGACCCAGTACTTC
>TRBD1|TRBV6-5|TRBJ1-3|few
CASKSYAGTGGGNTIYF
TGTGCCAGCAAAAGTTACGCCGGGACAGGGGGCGGAAACACCATATATTTT
>.|TRBV5-1|TRBJ2-7|many
CASSGTGTEQYF
TGCGCCAGCAGCGGCACAGGGACCGAGCAGTACTTC
>TRBD1|TRBV15|TRBJ1-5|.
CATSRTDRGYQPQHF
TGTGCCACCAGCAGAACGGACAGGGGTTATCAGCCCCAGCATTTT
>.|TRBV5-1|TRBJ2-3|few
CASSLGGTRGDTQYF
TGCGCCAGCAGCTTGGGGGGGACCCGGGGAGATACGCAGTATTTT
>.|TRBV29-1|TRBJ2-5|many
CSADPVETQYF
TGCAGCGCCGATCCCGTAGAGACCCAGTACTTC
>.|TRBV14|TRBJ1-1|few
CASSQGDEAFF
TGTGCCAGCAGCCAGGGAGATGAAGCTTTCTTT
>TRBD1|TRBV3-1|TRBJ1-2|few
CASSQGNTGANGYTF
TGTGCCAGCAGCCAAGGGAACACAGGGGCGAATGGCTACACCTTC
>TRBD2|TRBV24-1|TRBJ2-5|.
CATSDAGTSEQETQYF
TGTGCCACCAGTGACGCAGGGACTAGCGAACAAGAGACCCAGTACTTC
>.|TRBV12-3/TRBV12-4|TRBJ2-7|many
CASSYTQGWSSEQYF
TGTGCCAGCAGCTATACACAGGGTTGGAGTAGCGAGCAGTACTTC
>.|TRBV24-1|TRBJ1-2|.
CATSDHTYGYTF
TGTGCCACCAGTGACCACACCTATGGCTACACCTTC
>.|TRBV18|TRBJ1-1|.
CASSPSRETEAFF
TGTGCCAGCTCACCAAGTAGGGAAACTGAAGCTTTCTTT
>.|TRBV7-2|TRBJ2-1|many
CASSLYATSYNEQFF
TGTGCCAGCAGCTTATATGCGACTTCCTACAATGAGCAGTTCTTC
>.|TRBV18|TRBJ1-2|few
CASSPQTQGHNGYTF
TGTGCCAGCTCACCACAAACGCAGGGGCATAATGGCTACACCTTC
>TRBD1|TRBV20-1|TRBJ1-4|few
CSARRDRNHATNEKLFF
TGCAGTGCTAGGCGGGACAGGAACCATGCAACTAATGAAAAACTGTTTTTT
>.|TRBV2|TRBJ2-7|.
CASSEGDWGYEQYF
TGTGCCAGCAGTGAAGGGGATTGGGGCTACGAGCAGTACTTC
>TRBD2|TRBV7-2|TRBJ2-3|many
CASSSRGDFTDTQYF
TGTGCCAGCAGCTCACGGGGGGACTTCACAGATACGCAGTATTTT
>.|TRBV12-3/TRBV12-4|TRBJ2-5|.
CASTRNGLGSQYF
TGTGCCAGCACCCGGAACGGGTTGGGGTCCCAGTACTTC
>.|TRBV20-1|TRBJ2-4|many
CSARDELLGEKVQYF
TGCAGTGCCCGAGACGAATTACTAGGGGAGAAGGTTCAGTACTTC
>TRBD2|TRBV6-5|TRBJ2-7|.
CASSLLPLIAGATYEQYF
TGTGCCAGCAGCCTACTCCCCTTAATAGCGGGAGCAACCTACGAGCAGTACTTC
>.|TRBV29-1|TRBJ2-5|.
CSVGGPQETQYF
TGCAGCGTTGGAGGTCCCCAAGAGACCCAGTACTTC
>.|TRBV7-2|TRBJ2-1|many
CASSLLKTGHEQFF
TGTGCCAGCAGCTTATTAAAAACGGGGCATGAGCAGTTCTTC
>.|TRBV7-2|TRBJ2-1|many
CASSLNTDLSYNEQFF
TGTGCCAGCAGCTTAAACACAGATCTGTCCTACAATGAGCAGTTCTTC
>TRBD1|TRBV5-1|TRBJ2-5|few
CASSTQGGVETQYF
TGCGCCAGCTCGACACAGGGGGGTGTAGAGACCCAGTACTTC
>.|TRBV7-8|TRBJ2-1|many
CASSLVFTPYNEQFF
TGTGCCAGCAGCTTAGTCTTCACCCCCTACAATGAGCAGTTCTTC
>.|TRBV6-1|TRBJ1-5|.
CASSEGRTAWNQPQHF
TGTGCCAGCAGTGAAGGCCGGACAGCCTGGAATCAGCCCCAGCATTTT
>TRBD1|TRBV19|TRBJ1-4|.
CASSLRTGIEKLFF
TGTGCCAGTAGCCTCCGGACAGGAATAGAAAAACTGTTTTTT